This TCR beta chain was sequenced for a study of regulatory T cells in long-lasting Graves disease. HTBI primers from iRepertoire and Arm-PCR of CDR3 regions yielded the TCR beta libraries. TCRdb itself ran the multiplex PCR reads through MiXCR, one entry per CDR3 protein. Of hundreds of thousands of distinct CDR3 sequences listed, roughly 23% are singletons. Study-level results: Limited samples may have lowered accuracy.

This clonotype was seen ten or more times. The target antigen is unknown. The sample's time point: persistent/refractory GD, antithyroid drugs over 5 years with positive TRAb. PBMC RNA served as the TCR library source. V lost 2 bases, J lost 4 bases, and 8 bases lay in between. This CDR3 region has 13 residues. Germline-derived CDR1 and CDR2 are MGHDK and SYGVNS. The V and J genes are TRBV25-1 and TRBJ1-1, with TRBD1 as a possible D gene (6 bases). Sequencing used peripheral blood mononuclear cells (PBMCs), obtained when the disease was refractory, from a patient treated with antithyroid drugs. The sequence derives from a female donor with Graves disease. The CDR3 region is CASSEIGGTEAFF. For the CDR3, the DNA is TGTGCCAGCAGTGAAATAGGGGGCACTGAAGCTTTCTTT.